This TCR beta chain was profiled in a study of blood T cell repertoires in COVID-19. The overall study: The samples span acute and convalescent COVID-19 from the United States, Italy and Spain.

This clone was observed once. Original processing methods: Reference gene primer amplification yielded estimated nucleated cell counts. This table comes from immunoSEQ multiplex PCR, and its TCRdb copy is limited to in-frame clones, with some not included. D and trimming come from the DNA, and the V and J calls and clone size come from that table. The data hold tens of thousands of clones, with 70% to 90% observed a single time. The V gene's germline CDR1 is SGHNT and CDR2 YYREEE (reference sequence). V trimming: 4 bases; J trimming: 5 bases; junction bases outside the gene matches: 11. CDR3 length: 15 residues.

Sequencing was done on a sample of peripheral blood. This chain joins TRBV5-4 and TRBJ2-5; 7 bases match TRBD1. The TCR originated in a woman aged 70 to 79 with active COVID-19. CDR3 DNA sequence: TGTGCCAGCAGCCGCACCGCAGGACAGGCGGAGACCCAGTACTTC. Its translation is CASSRTAGQAETQYF.